This T cell receptor (beta chain) appears in the sequencing data of a study of PD-L1 blockade in urothelial cancer. Study-level information: Blood samples had a median of around 150,000 T cells.

About this clone: Antigen unknown.

Trimming left V 9 bases short and J 4 bases short, with 13 bases between. Germline V gives CDR1 MNHEY, CDR2 SMNVEV (reference sequence). CDR3 size: 13 residues. Indicated time point: pretreatment peripheral blood. Clones were sequenced by immunoSEQ multiplex PCR, and TCRdb holds only the in-frame ones, with some missing. Among approximately 94,000 clones listed, roughly 84% were seen once. Study-wide findings and caveats: Tumor-associated TCR clones expanded more in blood at 3 weeks in patients with durable benefit.

Material: PBMCs, obtained around atezolizumab (anti-PD-L1) treatment. The clonotype was recovered from a man aged 55-75 years with urothelial cancer. The chain combines TRBV27 with TRBJ2-1, with D possibly TRBD2 on 6 matching bases. The CDR3: CASRRGDYNEQFF. For the CDR3, the DNA is TGTGCCAGTCGTCGCGGGGATTACAATGAGCAGTTCTTC.